This entry lists 27 T cell receptor beta chains sequenced from one sample in a study of technical replicates of blood from several donors. Sequenced by immunoSEQ multiplex PCR; TCRdb stores in-frame clones only, minus some. The table records some 79,000 clones, about 90% of them present only once. The sample comprised T cells isolated from PBMCs. Receptor source: a human donor in good health. Some clones in this sample may be carry-over from other donors' samples.

The rearrangement uses TRBV7-2 and TRBJ1-1; tentatively, D is TRBD1 (5 bases). Germline CDR1 is SGHTA and CDR2 is FQGNSA. This CDR3 spans 15 amino acids. Between the trimmed V and J ends, which lost 5 bases and 5 bases, there was a span of 18 bases. The CDR3 is CASSPGIGRGTEAFF. The CDR3 DNA sequence: TGTGCCAGCAGCCCAGGGATCGGGAGGGGAACTGAAGCTTTCTTT.

The V and J genes are TRBV6-4 and TRBJ2-3, with TRBD2 matching 10 bases. This CDR3 has 14 residues. V dropped 3 bases and J dropped 4; count of bases not matched to a gene: 1. Germline values: CDR1 MRHNA, CDR2 SNTAGT. CDR3 residues: CASSEAGGSDTQYF. CDR3 nucleotides: TGTGCCAGCAGTGAAGCGGGAGGGTCAGATACGCAGTATTTT.

The rearrangement joins TRBV7-3 to TRBJ2-2; a weak D match, TRBD1 (6 bases). The CDR3 runs to 16 residues. Trimming took off 3 bases at V and 6 bases at J, with 17 bases between the two ends. Germline CDR1 and CDR2: SGHTA and FQGTGA. CDR3 bases: TGTGCCAGCAGCTTCCGTCCAGGGGAAGGATCCGGGGAGCTGTTTTTT. Translating gives CASSFRPGEGSGELFF.

J is TRBJ2-5 and V is TRBV4-1, with 12 bases that match TRBD2. Germline V CDR1 and CDR2: MGHRA, YSYEKL. V lost 0 bases to trimming and J lost 5 bases; unmatched junction nucleotides: 4. The CDR3 totals 16 residues. CDR3 amino acids: CASSQDSLAGGETQYF. CDR3 nucleotide sequence: TGCGCCAGCAGCCAAGATTCCCTAGCGGGAGGGGAGACCCAGTACTTC.

This chain connects TRBV19 to TRBJ2-3, with D perhaps matching TRBD1 (6 bases). Germline V gene data show CDR1 as LNHDA and CDR2 as SQIVND (reference sequence). V was cut by 4 bases and J by 4 bases, with 12 bases left in between. There are 14 residues in the CDR3. The CDR3 DNA reads as TGTGCCAGTAGTACCCAACAGGGATCAGATACGCAGTATTTT. Translated: CASSTQQGSDTQYF.

This chain uses TRBV7-9 with TRBJ2-2, with 8 bases lining up with TRBD1. The CDR3 is 15 residues long. Germline V gene sequence: CDR1 SEHNR, CDR2 FQNEAQ (reference sequence). With V trimmed by 7 bases and J by 4 bases, 8 bases remained unmatched. DNA for the CDR3: TGTGCCAGCAAAGGACAGGGATGGGGCACCGGGGAGCTGTTTTTT. Protein: CASKGQGWGTGELFF. Full variable domain (rest looked up from reference TRBV7-9 and TRBJ2-2): DTGVSQNPRHKITKRGQNVTFRCDPISEHNRLYWYRQTLGQGPEFLTYFQNEAQLEKSRLLSDRFSAERPKGSFSTLEIQRTEQGDSAMYLCASKGQGWGTGELFFGEGSRLTVL.

The genes are TRBV29-1 and TRBJ2-5, with 7 bases fitting TRBD1. The CDR3 runs 13 residues. Germline V gene sequence: CDR1 SQVTM, CDR2 ANQGSEA. Trimming removed 6 bases from V and 5 bases from J; junction bases left unmatched: 9. CDR3 residues: CSVGRTGEETQYF. The CDR3 DNA reads as TGCAGCGTCGGCCGCACAGGGGAGGAGACCCAGTACTTC.

V and J are TRBV19 and TRBJ2-3, with D possibly being TRBD2 (6 bases). Germline V gives CDR1 LNHDA, CDR2 SQIVND (reference sequence). CDR3 length equals 14 residues. V was clipped by 7 bases and J by 0 bases, with 11 bases between them. This CDR3 is CASKEGTSTDTQYF. DNA for the CDR3: TGTGCCAGTAAGGAGGGTACCAGCACAGATACGCAGTATTTT.

This rearrangement joins TRBV4-1 to TRBJ2-7; D is possibly TRBD2 (6 bases). CDR1 is MGHRA, CDR2 YSYEKL, per germline. The CDR3 has 14 amino acids. Deletions cut 0 bases from V and 5 bases from J, with 11 bases between. Here the CDR3 reads CASSQEVRGDEQYF. For the CDR3, the DNA is TGCGCCAGCAGCCAAGAAGTCCGCGGGGACGAGCAGTACTTC.

This clone was detected only once. The chain couples TRBV21-1 to TRBJ1-1; TRBD1, the D gene given by the table, was not confirmed from the DNA. TRBV21-1 is described as a pseudogene. This CDR3 has 11 residues. The CDR3 nucleotides are TGTGCCAGCAGCAAAAAGGGGATGGCTTTCTTT. Residues: CASSKKGMAFF.

The V and J genes are TRBV10-3 and TRBJ1-6; 10 nucleotides align to TRBD1. The CDR3 is 15 residues long. Trimming took 10 bases from V and 7 from J; bases not matched to a gene: 10. The germline CDR1 and CDR2 sequences are ENHRY and SYGVKD. The DNA for the CDR3 is TGTGCCAACTCCGGACAGGGGGGACCCAATTCACCCCTCCACTTT. Translated, it gives CANSGQGGPNSPLHF.

The rearrangement links TRBV5-1 to TRBJ2-5; possibly TRBD2 for D (5 bases). The ends were cut back, 0 bases at V and 0 bases at J, with 9 bases in the middle. Per the germline V gene, CDR1 is SGHRS and CDR2 is YFSETQ. CDR3 length equals 15 residues. This chain's CDR3 is CASSLDSAHQETQYF. The CDR3 DNA sequence: TGCGCCAGCAGCTTGGATAGCGCACACCAAGAGACCCAGTACTTC.

This clone has more than one count but fewer than ten. The CDR3 DNA reads as TGTGCCAGCAGCTCGACAGGGGGGGTCTATGGCTACACCTTC. It encodes CASSSTGGVYGYTF. V and J are TRBV7-2 and TRBJ1-2; 9 nucleotides match TRBD1. The CDR3 totals 14 residues. The V gene's germline CDR1 is SGHTA and CDR2 FQGNSA. The V and J ends lost 4 bases and 4 bases, in that order; junction bases with no gene match: 4.

The chain carries TRBV7-7 and TRBJ2-7, with 7 bases identical to TRBD1. CDR1 is SSHAT and CDR2 is FNYEAQ in the germline V gene (reference sequence). The CDR3 runs 14 residues. V dropped 1 base and J dropped 2; count of bases not matched to a gene: 2. CDR3 region: CASSLDRGTYEQYF. As DNA, the CDR3 is TGTGCCAGCAGCTTAGACAGGGGCACCTACGAGCAGTACTTC.

This clone was seen only once. This sequence joins TRBV5-1 and TRBJ1-4; 9 bases are shared with TRBD1. CDR3 length: 14 amino acids. From germline, CDR1 is SGHRS and CDR2 YFSETQ. The V gene end was trimmed by 3 bases and the J gene end by 8 bases; junction bases not matched to a gene: 5. DNA for the CDR3: TGCGCCAGCAGCTCAGGACAGGGGCGGGAAAAACTGTTTTTT. It encodes CASSSGQGREKLFF.

The rearrangement joins TRBV10-3 to TRBJ2-7; TRBD2 aligns across 8 bases. Losses at the gene ends were 0 bases for V and 3 bases for J; bases not matched to a gene: 7. Germline loops: CDR1 ENHRY, CDR2 SYGVKD. The CDR3 totals 16 residues. The chain's CDR3 is CAISESTLAGGYEQYF. Here the CDR3 DNA reads TGTGCCATCAGTGAGTCGACTCTTGCGGGAGGCTACGAGCAGTACTTC.

This rearrangement joins TRBV7-2 to TRBJ2-7, with D maybe TRBD2 (5 bases). The CDR3 length is 16 residues. Trimming removed 1 base from V and 4 bases from J, with 17 bases in between. From germline, CDR1 is SGHTA and CDR2 FQGNSA. The CDR3, as DNA: TGTGCCAGCAGCTTAGTCGCAGGAGAGGGCCTATACGAGCAGTACTTC. This translates into CASSLVAGEGLYEQYF.

This chain uses TRBV27 with TRBJ1-5, with 8 bases fitting TRBD1. V shed 1 base and J 6 bases; nucleotides not matched to a gene: 2. Germline CDR1 reads MNHEY; CDR2 reads SMNVEV (reference sequence). CDR3 length: 14 residues. The CDR3 bases are TGTGCCAGCAGTTTATACAGGGGGGGTCAGCCCCAGCATTTT. Amino acid sequence: CASSLYRGGQPQHF.

The V and J genes are TRBV10-1 and TRBJ1-1, with 7 nucleotides matching TRBD1. This CDR3 spans 16 amino acids. CDR1 and CDR2 from the germline V gene are WNHNN and SYGVQD (reference sequence). Trimming took 7 bases from V and 0 from J; bases not matched to a gene: 11. CDR3 region: CASNHRDSSLNTEAFF. CDR3 DNA: TGCGCCAGCAACCACCGGGACAGTTCGTTGAACACTGAAGCTTTCTTT.

J is TRBJ1-4 and V is TRBV6-1, with TRBD1 as a possible D gene (6 bases). Germline CDR1 reads MNHNS; CDR2 reads SASEGT. The CDR3 runs 14 residues. Trimming left V 9 bases short and J 2 bases short, with 13 bases between. The CDR3 DNA is TGTGCCAGTCTGAGGACAGTGACTAATGAAAAACTGTTTTTT. Amino acid sequence: CASLRTVTNEKLFF.

The chain joins TRBV7-8 to TRBJ2-7, with 7 bases matching TRBD2. The CDR3 sequence is 12 residues long. CDR1 is SGHVS, CDR2 FQNEAQ, per germline. V was pared by 8 bases and J by 6 bases, with 7 bases of the junction left unmatched. CDR3 sequence (DNA): TGTGCCAGCTTCCATCCGGGGGGCGAGCAGTACTTC. Its protein is CASFHPGGEQYF.

The J gene is TRBJ2-1, the V gene TRBV9, with D perhaps given as TRBD1 or TRBD2 (6 bases each). In germline, CDR1 is SGDLS, CDR2 YYNGEE. The V and J ends lost 4 bases and 4 bases respectively, with 15 bases between them. This CDR3 is built from 15 residues. The CDR3 nucleotides are TGTGCCAGCAGCCTAGGAGGGGGAAATTACAATGAGCAGTTCTTC. It yields the protein CASSLGGGNYNEQFF.

The chain uses TRBV6-5 and TRBJ2-1; 11 nucleotides align to TRBD2. V dropped 5 bases and J dropped 7; count of bases not matched to a gene: 4. The CDR3 covers 14 residues. Germline CDR1 and CDR2: MNHEY and SVGAGI. The CDR3 is CASSRGLAVNEQFF. The CDR3 bases are TGTGCCAGCAGTCGGGGACTAGCGGTGAATGAGCAGTTCTTC.

The count of this clone is one. The chain joins TRBV4-1 to TRBJ1-4; tentatively, D is TRBD1 (5 bases). Trimming shortened V by 1 base and J by 7 bases, and 13 bases separated the two germline ends. Germline V CDR1 and CDR2: MGHRA, YSYEKL. The CDR3 totals 15 residues. In DNA form, the CDR3 reads TGCGCCAGCAGCCAAGCCATTGGGGCCCTTGAAAAACTGTTTTTT. Its protein product is CASSQAIGALEKLFF.

This chain joins TRBV19 and TRBJ2-1; D remains unclear. V lost 5 bases, J lost 0 bases, and 11 bases lay in between. The CDR3 consists of 15 residues. The germline CDR1 and CDR2 sequences are LNHDA and SQIVND (reference sequence). The CDR3 loop is CASSDSLFSYNEQFF. As DNA, the CDR3 is TGTGCCAGTAGTGATTCCCTATTCTCCTACAATGAGCAGTTCTTC. Variable domain in full (rest from reference TRBV19 and TRBJ2-1): DGGITQSPKYLFRKEGQNVTLSCEQNLNHDAMYWYRQDPGQGLRLIYYSQIVNDFQKGDIAEGYSVSREKKESFPLTVTSAQKNPTAFYLCASSDSLFSYNEQFFGPGTRLTVL.

The V call is TRBV9, the J call TRBJ2-1; a possible D gene is TRBD1 (5 bases). Germline V gene data show CDR1 as SGDLS and CDR2 as YYNGEE. The V end was cut by 3 bases, the J end by 0 bases, with 10 bases between. The CDR3 covers 15 residues. CDR3 nucleotides: TGTGCCAGCAGCGCAACAGGAAGCTCCTACAATGAGCAGTTCTTC. Amino acids: CASSATGSSYNEQFF.

The gene calls are TRBV27 and TRBJ2-7; perhaps TRBD1 as D (6 bases). The CDR3 covers 11 residues. Germline CDR1 is MNHEY and CDR2 is SMNVEV (reference sequence). V lost 5 bases, J lost 4 bases, and 6 bases lay in between. The CDR3 loop reads CASSGQYEQYF. The CDR3 nucleotides are TGTGCCAGCAGTGGACAGTACGAGCAGTACTTC.